This T cell receptor beta chain derives from a study of siplizumab effects on memory and regulatory T cells. The assay was immunoSEQ multiplex PCR, and TCRdb's table has in-frame clones only and misses some. The table shows more than 90,000 clones, with just under 95% occurring only once. The receptor's source is a human donor in good health. The specimen sequenced was non-Treg CD4+ T cells sorted from blood.

The chain's CDR3 is CASSDFRDTQYF. CDR3 DNA: TGTGCCAGCAGTGATTTCCGAGATACGCAGTATTTT. J is TRBJ2-3 and V is TRBV6-1; D remains unclear. The CDR3 loop spans 12 amino acids. Germline CDR1 MNHNS, CDR2 SASEGT. The V and J ends lost 3 bases and 5 bases respectively, with 6 bases between them.